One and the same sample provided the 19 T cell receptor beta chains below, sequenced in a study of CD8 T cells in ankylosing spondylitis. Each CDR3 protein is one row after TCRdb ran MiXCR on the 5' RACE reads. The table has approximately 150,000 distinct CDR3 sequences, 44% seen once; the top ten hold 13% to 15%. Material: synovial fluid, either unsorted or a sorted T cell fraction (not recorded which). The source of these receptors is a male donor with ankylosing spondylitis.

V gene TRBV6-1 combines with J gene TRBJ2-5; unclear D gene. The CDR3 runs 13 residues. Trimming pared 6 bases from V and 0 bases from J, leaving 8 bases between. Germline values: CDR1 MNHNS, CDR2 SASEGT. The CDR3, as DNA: TGTGCCAGCAGAGGGCATTACCAAGAGACCCAGTACTTC. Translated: CASRGHYQETQYF.

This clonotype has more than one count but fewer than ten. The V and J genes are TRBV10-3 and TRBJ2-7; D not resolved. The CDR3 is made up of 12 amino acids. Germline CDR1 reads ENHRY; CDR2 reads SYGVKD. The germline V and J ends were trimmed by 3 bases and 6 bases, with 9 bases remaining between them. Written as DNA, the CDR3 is TGTGCCATCAGTGATGTGCTGTCCGAGCAGTACTTC. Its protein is CAISDVLSEQYF.

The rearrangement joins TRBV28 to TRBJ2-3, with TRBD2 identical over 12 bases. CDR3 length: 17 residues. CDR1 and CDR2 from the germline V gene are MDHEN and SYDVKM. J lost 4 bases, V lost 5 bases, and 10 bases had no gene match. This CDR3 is CASSTLLAGGPSDTQYF. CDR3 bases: TGTGCCAGCAGTACCCTTCTAGCGGGAGGGCCTTCAGATACGCAGTATTTT.

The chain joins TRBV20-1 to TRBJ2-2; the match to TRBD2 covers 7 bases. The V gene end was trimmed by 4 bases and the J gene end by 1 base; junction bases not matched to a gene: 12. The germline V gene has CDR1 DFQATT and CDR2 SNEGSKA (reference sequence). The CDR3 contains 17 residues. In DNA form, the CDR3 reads TGCAGTGCTACCCCTTCCTTAGCGGGCTGGAACACCGGGGAGCTGTTTTTT. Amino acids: CSATPSLAGWNTGELFF.

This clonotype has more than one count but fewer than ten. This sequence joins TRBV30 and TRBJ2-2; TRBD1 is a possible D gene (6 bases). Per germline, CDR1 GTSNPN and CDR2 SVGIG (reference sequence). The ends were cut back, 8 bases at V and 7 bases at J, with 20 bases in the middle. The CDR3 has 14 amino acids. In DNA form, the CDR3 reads TGTGCCGCCATTCATACAGGGAATATCGGGGAGCTGTTTTTT. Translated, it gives CAAIHTGNIGELFF.

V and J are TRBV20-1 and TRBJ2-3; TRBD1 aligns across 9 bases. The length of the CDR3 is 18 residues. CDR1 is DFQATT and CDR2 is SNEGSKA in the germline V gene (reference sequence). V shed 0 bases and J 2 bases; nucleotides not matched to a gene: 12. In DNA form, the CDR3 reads TGCAGTGCTAGAGACCGCGGACAGGGGATAATGACCACAGATACGCAGTATTTT. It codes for CSARDRGQGIMTTDTQYF.

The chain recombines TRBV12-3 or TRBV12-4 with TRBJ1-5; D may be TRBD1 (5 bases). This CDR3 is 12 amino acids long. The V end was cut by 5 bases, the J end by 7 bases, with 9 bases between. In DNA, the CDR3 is TGTGCCAGCAGTCGCCCAGGGCAGCCCCAGCATTTT. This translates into CASSRPGQPQHF.

The CDR3 DNA follows: TGTGCCATCAGTGACGGGACAAGAGGGGAGCTGTTTTTT. It translates to CAISDGTRGELFF. The chain combines TRBV10-3 with TRBJ2-2; D may be TRBD1 (6 bases). Trimming took 3 bases from V and 8 from J, leaving 10 bases between them. The CDR3 is 13 residues long. Germline lookup yields CDR1 ENHRY and CDR2 SYGVKD.

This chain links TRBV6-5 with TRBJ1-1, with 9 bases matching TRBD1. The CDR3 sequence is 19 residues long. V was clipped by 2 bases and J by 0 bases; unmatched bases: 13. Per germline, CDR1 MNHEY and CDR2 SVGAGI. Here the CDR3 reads CASSYDFGTGTPMNTEAFF. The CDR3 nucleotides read TGTGCCAGCAGTTACGATTTTGGGACAGGGACCCCCATGAACACTGAAGCTTTCTTT.

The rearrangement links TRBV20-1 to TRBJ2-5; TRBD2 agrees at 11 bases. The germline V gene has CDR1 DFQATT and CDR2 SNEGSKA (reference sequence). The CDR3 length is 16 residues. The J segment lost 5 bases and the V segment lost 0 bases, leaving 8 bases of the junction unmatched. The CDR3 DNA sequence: TGCAGTGCTAGAGAACTAGCGGGAGCATTGTGGGAGACCCAGTACTTC. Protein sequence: CSARELAGALWETQYF.

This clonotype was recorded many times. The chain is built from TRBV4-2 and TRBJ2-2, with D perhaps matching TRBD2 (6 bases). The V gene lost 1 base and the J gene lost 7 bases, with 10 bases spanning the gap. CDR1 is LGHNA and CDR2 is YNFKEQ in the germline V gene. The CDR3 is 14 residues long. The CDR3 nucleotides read TGTGCCAGCAGCCAAGGACTAGAAGGCGGGGAGCTGTTTTTT. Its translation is CASSQGLEGGELFF.

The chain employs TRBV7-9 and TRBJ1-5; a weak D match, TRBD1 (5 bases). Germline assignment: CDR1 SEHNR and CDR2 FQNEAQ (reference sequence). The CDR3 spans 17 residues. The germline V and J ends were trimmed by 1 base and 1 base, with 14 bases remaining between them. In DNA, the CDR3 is TGTGCCAGCAGCTTAGTTGTGGGACTTGGGAGCAATCAGCCCCAGCATTTT. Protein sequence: CASSLVVGLGSNQPQHF.

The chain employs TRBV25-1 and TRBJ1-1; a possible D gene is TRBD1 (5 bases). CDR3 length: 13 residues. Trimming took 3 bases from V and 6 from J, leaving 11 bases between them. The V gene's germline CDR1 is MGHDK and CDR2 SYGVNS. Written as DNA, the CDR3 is TGTGCCAGCAGTGACTGGGGGAGCGCTGAAGCTTTCTTT. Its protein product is CASSDWGSAEAFF. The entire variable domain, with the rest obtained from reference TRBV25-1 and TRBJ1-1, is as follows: EADIYQTPRYLVIGTGKKITLECSQTMGHDKMYWYQQDPGMELHLIHYSYGVNSTEKGDLSSESTVSRIRTEHFPLTLESARPSHTSQYLCASSDWGSAEAFFGQGTRLTVV.

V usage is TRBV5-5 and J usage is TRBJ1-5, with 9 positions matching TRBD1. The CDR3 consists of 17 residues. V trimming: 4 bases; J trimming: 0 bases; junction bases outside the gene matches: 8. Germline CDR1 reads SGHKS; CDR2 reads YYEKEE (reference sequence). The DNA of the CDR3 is TGTGCCAGCAGCGGAAGGACAGGGGAGAATAGCAATCAGCCCCAGCATTTT. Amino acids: CASSGRTGENSNQPQHF.

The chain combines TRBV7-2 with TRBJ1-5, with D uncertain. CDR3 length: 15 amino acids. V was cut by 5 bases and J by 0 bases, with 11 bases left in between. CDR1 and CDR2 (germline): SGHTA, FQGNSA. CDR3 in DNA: TGTGCCAGCAGCCCACACAGAAATAGCAATCAGCCCCAGCATTTT. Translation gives CASSPHRNSNQPQHF.

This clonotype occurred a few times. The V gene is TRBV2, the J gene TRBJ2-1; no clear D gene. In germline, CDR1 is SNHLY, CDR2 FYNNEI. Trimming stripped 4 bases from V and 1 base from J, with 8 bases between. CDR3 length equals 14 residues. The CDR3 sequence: CASSARGSYNEQFF. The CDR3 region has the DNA TGTGCCAGCAGTGCCCGCGGTTCCTACAATGAGCAGTTCTTC.

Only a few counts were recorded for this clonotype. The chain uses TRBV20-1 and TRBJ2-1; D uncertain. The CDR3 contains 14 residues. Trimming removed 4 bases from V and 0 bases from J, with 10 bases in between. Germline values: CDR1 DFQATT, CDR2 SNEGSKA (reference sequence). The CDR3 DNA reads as TGCAGTGCTAATGGCGGCAGCTCCTACAATGAGCAGTTCTTC. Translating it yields CSANGGSSYNEQFF.

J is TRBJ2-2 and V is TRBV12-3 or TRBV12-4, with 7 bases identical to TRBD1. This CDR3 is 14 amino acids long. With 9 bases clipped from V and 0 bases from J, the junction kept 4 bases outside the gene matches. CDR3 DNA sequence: TGTGCCAGTAGTCAGGGGGCGAACACCGGGGAGCTGTTTTTT. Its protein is CASSQGANTGELFF.

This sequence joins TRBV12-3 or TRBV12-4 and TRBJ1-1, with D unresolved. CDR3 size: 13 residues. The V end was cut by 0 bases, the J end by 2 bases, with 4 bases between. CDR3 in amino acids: CASSLAKNTEAFF. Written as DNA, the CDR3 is TGTGCCAGCAGTTTAGCTAAAAACACTGAAGCTTTCTTT.